Each of the 22 T cell receptor beta chains below was sequenced from the same sample in a study of OX40 agonist ivuxolimab in advanced cancers. Clones were sequenced by immunoSEQ multiplex PCR, and TCRdb holds only the in-frame ones, with some missing. The table lists 45,000 to 55,000 clones, about 86% of them singletons. Sequenced material: CD4+ or CD8+ T cells sorted from blood, taken in a trial of the OX40 agonist ivuxolimab. Source of these receptors: an adult with an advanced solid tumor such as melanoma, head and neck, liver or kidney cancer.

The CDR3 sequence: CASSPGLAGYYNEQFF. In nucleotides, the CDR3 is TGTGCCAGCAGCCCCGGACTAGCGGGATACTACAATGAGCAGTTCTTC. The V and J genes are TRBV11-1 and TRBJ2-1; TRBD2 matches at 12 bases. The CDR3 sequence is 16 residues long. J lost 3 bases, V lost 5 bases, and 5 bases had no gene match. The germline gives CDR1 SGHAT, CDR2 FQDESV (reference sequence). Based on the CDR3 plus reference TRBV11-1 and TRBJ2-1, the full variable domain is EAEVAQSPRYKITEKSQAVAFWCDPISGHATLYWYRQILGQGPELLVQFQDESVVDDSQLPKDRFSAERLKGVDSTLKIQPAELGDSAMYLCASSPGLAGYYNEQFFGPGTRLTVL.

This chain joins TRBV4-1 and TRBJ1-2, with D unresolved. Per germline, CDR1 MGHRA and CDR2 YSYEKL. The CDR3 spans 15 residues. V lost 2 bases, J lost 1 base, and 11 bases lay in between. In nucleotides, the CDR3 is TGCGCCAGCAGCCAATCCCCGACGGATAACTATGGCTACACCTTC. Amino acids: CASSQSPTDNYGYTF.

The genes are TRBV5-1 and TRBJ1-6; D not resolved. V shed 0 bases and J shed 8 bases, with 9 bases lying between them. The germline CDR1 and CDR2 sequences are SGHRS and YFSETQ. The CDR3 extends over 14 amino acids. The CDR3 loop is CASSLAAWDSPLHF. In nucleotides, the CDR3 is TGCGCCAGCAGCTTGGCCGCGTGGGATTCACCCCTCCACTTT.

This clone turned up a few times. The rearrangement joins TRBV7-2 to TRBJ2-1; D unresolved. CDR3 length equals 11 residues. Germline lookup yields CDR1 SGHTA and CDR2 FQGNSA. V lost 1 base to trimming and J lost 8 bases, with 3 bases between them. In DNA, the CDR3 is TGTGCCAGCAGCTTAGTTTATGAGCAGTTCTTC. Translating gives CASSLVYEQFF.

The CDR3 spells CASSLGQQETQYF. CDR3 in DNA: TGTGCCAGCAGCTTGGGACAGCAAGAGACCCAGTACTTC. The chain combines TRBV5-4 with TRBJ2-5; weak D call: TRBD1 (5 bases). Trimming shortened V by 0 bases and J by 2 bases, and 5 bases separated the two germline ends. Germline CDR1 reads SGHNT; CDR2 reads YYREEE (reference sequence). The CDR3 has 13 residues.

This chain links TRBV11-1 with TRBJ2-7, with 10 nucleotides matching TRBD2. V was pared by 5 bases and J by 6 bases, with 13 bases of the junction left unmatched. The CDR3 extends over 16 amino acids. The V gene's germline CDR1 is SGHAT and CDR2 FQDESV (reference sequence). The CDR3 nucleotides are TGTGCCAGCAGCCGAAGGACTAGCGGATTCGGGGGCGAGCAGTACTTC. Protein sequence: CASSRRTSGFGGEQYF.

The rearrangement joins TRBV7-6 to TRBJ2-2; 9 positions agree with TRBD2. The CDR3 sequence is 15 residues long. Germline V CDR1 and CDR2: SGHVS, FNYEAQ. The J segment lost 4 bases and the V segment lost 6 bases, leaving 6 bases of the junction unmatched. The CDR3 loop is CASSFGLATTGELFF. The CDR3 DNA sequence: TGTGCCAGCAGTTTTGGACTAGCGACCACCGGGGAGCTGTTTTTT. Complete variable domain (other parts from reference TRBV7-6 and TRBJ2-2): GAGVSQSPRYKVTKRGQDVALRCDPISGHVSLYWYRQALGQGPEFLTYFNYEAQQDKSGLPNDRFSAERPEGSISTLTIQRTEQRDSAMYRCASSFGLATTGELFFGEGSRLTVL.

Points on this clone: This may be a read error, as it is one base from a much larger clone. Within the sample, other DNA sequences also encode this same CDR3. This rearrangement joins TRBV10-1 to TRBJ1-1; no definite D call. Per the germline V gene, CDR1 is WNHNN and CDR2 is SYGVQD (reference sequence). This CDR3 region has 13 residues. The CDR3 DNA follows: TGCGCCAGCAGCGAGTCAGGTGGCACTGAAGCTTTCTTT. Its translation: CASSESGGTEAFF.

The rearrangement uses TRBV10-3 and TRBJ2-7; 15 bases line up with TRBD2. CDR3 size: 15 residues. Germline CDR1 ENHRY, CDR2 SYGVKD. Unmatched junction bases numbered 5, after V lost 7 bases and J lost 4 bases. CDR3 sequence: CAITPGTSGRYEQYF. CDR3 bases: TGTGCCATCACTCCTGGGACTAGCGGGAGGTACGAGCAGTACTTC.

This chain links TRBV25-1 with TRBJ1-2, with 9 bases fitting TRBD1. V was pared by 2 bases and J by 8 bases, with 12 bases of the junction left unmatched. The CDR3 totals 16 residues. In germline, CDR1 is MGHDK, CDR2 SYGVNS. CDR3 sequence reads: CASSEIGDRGSDGYTF. CDR3 in DNA: TGTGCCAGCAGTGAAATAGGAGACAGGGGGAGTGACGGCTACACCTTC.

The genes are TRBV4-1 and TRBJ2-5; 12 bases agree with TRBD2. Germline V CDR1 and CDR2: MGHRA, YSYEKL. V shed 0 bases, J shed 5 bases, and the junction held 4 bases outside the gene matches. The CDR3 is 16 residues long. The CDR3 DNA sequence: TGCGCCAGCAGCCAAGAGTCTAGCGGGAGGGGGGAGACCCAGTACTTC. Its translation: CASSQESSGRGETQYF.

The J gene is TRBJ1-2, the V gene TRBV28; tentative D call: TRBD1 (5 bases). The CDR3 is 12 residues long. CDR1 MDHEN and CDR2 SYDVKM come from the germline V gene. Trimming pared 4 bases from V and 4 bases from J, leaving 7 bases between. The CDR3 sequence is CASSWTRYGYTF. The CDR3 DNA sequence: TGTGCCAGCAGTTGGACACGCTATGGCTACACCTTC.

The chain employs TRBV28 and TRBJ1-5; D is uncertain. Germline CDR1 and CDR2: MDHEN and SYDVKM. Trimming cost V 0 bases and J 3 bases, with 6 bases left between them. The CDR3 has 14 residues. The CDR3 DNA reads TGTGCCAGCAGTTTATGGCAGGACAATCAGCCCCAGCATTTT. Protein sequence: CASSLWQDNQPQHF.

CDR3 sequence: CASSLGTSGGANVLTF. As DNA, the CDR3 is TGTGCCAGCAGCTTAGGAACTTCCGGAGGAGCCAACGTCCTGACTTTC. The chain recombines TRBV7-2 with TRBJ2-6; perhaps TRBD2 as D (5 bases). Deletions cut 1 base from V and 7 bases from J, with 14 bases between. Germline assignment: CDR1 SGHTA and CDR2 FQGNSA. The CDR3 consists of 16 residues.

V usage is TRBV28 and J usage is TRBJ2-1, with TRBD2 matching over 10 bases. The CDR3 totals 15 residues. J was trimmed by 7 bases and V by 4 bases; bases with no gene match: 7. CDR1 and CDR2 (germline): MDHEN, SYDVKM. CDR3 sequence reads: CASSYLAGEGNEQFF. The CDR3 DNA is TGTGCCAGCAGTTATCTAGCGGGAGAAGGTAATGAGCAGTTCTTC.

V usage is TRBV14 and J usage is TRBJ2-2, with 11 bases that match TRBD1. From germline, CDR1 is SGHDN and CDR2 FVKESK. The V gene end was trimmed by 7 bases and the J gene end by 6 bases; junction bases not matched to a gene: 4. This CDR3 comprises 14 residues. The CDR3 here is CASNRDRGSGELFF. The CDR3, as DNA: TGTGCCAGCAACCGGGACAGGGGGTCCGGGGAGCTGTTTTTT.

This clone was seen a few times. The chain uses TRBV10-2 and TRBJ2-5; D perhaps matches TRBD1 (6 bases). V was pared by 5 bases and J by 2 bases, with 12 bases between. Germline loops: CDR1 WSHSY, CDR2 SAAADI. The CDR3 contains 14 residues. The CDR3 loop is CASSWGQGQETQYF. CDR3 nucleotides: TGCGCCAGCAGTTGGGGGCAGGGGCAAGAGACCCAGTACTTC.

The chain carries TRBV6-6 and TRBJ2-3; 9 bases are a match to TRBD2. V was pared by 4 bases and J by 5 bases, with 7 bases of the junction left unmatched. CDR1 MNHNY and CDR2 SVGAGI come from the germline V gene (reference sequence). The CDR3 covers 15 residues. CDR3 in amino acids: CASSSSSGNLDTQYF. CDR3 DNA: TGTGCCAGCAGTTCCTCTAGCGGGAACCTAGATACGCAGTATTTT.

The chain joins TRBV2 to TRBJ1-2; 7 bases are a match to TRBD1. V lost 9 bases to trimming and J lost 6 bases; unmatched junction nucleotides: 7. The germline V gene has CDR1 SNHLY and CDR2 FYNNEI. The CDR3 extends over 12 amino acids. The DNA for the CDR3 is TGTGCCAGAAAATCCGGGACAGATGGCTACACCTTC. This translates into CARKSGTDGYTF.

V gene TRBV7-2 combines with J gene TRBJ2-3; no definite D call. The germline V gene encodes CDR1 SGHTA and CDR2 FQGNSA. The CDR3 has 15 amino acids. The germline V and J ends were trimmed by 4 bases and 5 bases, with 16 bases remaining between them. CDR3 sequence: CASSSGSSKGDTQYF. CDR3 nucleotide sequence: TGTGCCAGCAGCTCCGGTAGTTCGAAAGGAGATACGCAGTATTTT.

The J gene is TRBJ2-7, the V gene TRBV20-1; the D is unclear. The CDR3 has 11 amino acids. Trimming pared 5 bases from V and 6 bases from J, leaving 11 bases between. CDR1 and CDR2 from the germline V gene are DFQATT and SNEGSKA (reference sequence). The CDR3 region has the DNA TGCAGTGCTGGCCCTCAACGCGAGCAGTACTTC. The encoded protein is CSAGPQREQYF.

This chain links TRBV7-9 with TRBJ1-3, with a tentative D call TRBD1 (6 bases). The V end lost 2 bases, the J end lost 0 bases, and 8 bases lay between the germline ends. The CDR3 runs to 15 residues. Germline CDR1 is SEHNR and CDR2 is FQNEAQ (reference sequence). The CDR3 reads CASSLQGTSGNTIYF. CDR3 sequence (DNA): TGTGCCAGCAGCTTACAGGGGACCTCTGGAAACACCATATATTTT. Full variable domain (outside the CDR3, taken from reference TRBV7-9 and TRBJ1-3): DTGVSQNPRHKITKRGQNVTFRCDPISEHNRLYWYRQTLGQGPEFLTYFQNEAQLEKSRLLSDRFSAERPKGSFSTLEIQRTEQGDSAMYLCASSLQGTSGNTIYFGEGSWLTVV.